Below, 20 T cell receptor beta chains from the same sample are listed, as sequenced in a study of blood T cells in healthy people across ages. Using a J-beta primer mix together with a sample-barcoded 5' primer, a second PCR was run for roughly 6 to 12 cycles. TCRdb processed the 5' RACE reads anew with MiXCR; each CDR3 protein has one entry. The table has around 500,000 distinct CDR3 sequences, around a quarter seen once. These data were also reused for a study on T cells of mothers and their children.

Sequenced material: blood. All receptors derive from a boy under 10 years old in good health.

This clonotype was observed a handful of times. The rearrangement joins TRBV20-1 to TRBJ2-5, with a tentative D call TRBD2 (5 bases). The germline V gene encodes CDR1 DFQATT and CDR2 SNEGSKA (reference sequence). Trimming took off 0 bases at V and 6 bases at J, with 14 bases between the two ends. This CDR3 is built from 14 residues. In nucleotides, the CDR3 is TGCAGTGCTAGAGACCCGACTAAGGGCAAGACCCAGTACTTC. Amino acid sequence: CSARDPTKGKTQYF.

In this sample, this clonotype turned up once. The V gene is TRBV7-8, the J gene TRBJ2-5, with 8 bases fitting TRBD1. Near its end, the DNA agrees better with TRBJ2-1, so the J call may be wrong. The germline CDR1 and CDR2 sequences are SGHVS and FQNEAQ. The CDR3 covers 14 residues. The CDR3 DNA is TGTGCCAGCAGCGCACCCCAACAGGGGGGAGCTCAGTTCTTC. Protein sequence: CASSAPQQGGAQFF.

This clonotype was seen only a few times. The chain combines TRBV27 with TRBJ1-6, with D tentatively TRBD1 (5 bases). Trimming cost V 3 bases and J 4 bases, with 13 bases left between them. The CDR3 is 16 residues long. Germline loops: CDR1 MNHEY, CDR2 SMNVEV (reference sequence). The CDR3 protein is CASSFVAGGYNSPLHF. DNA for the CDR3: TGTGCCAGCAGTTTTGTCGCCGGGGGTTATAATTCACCCCTCCACTTT.

The V gene is TRBV29-1, the J gene TRBJ2-7; no firm D call. V gave up 4 bases and J gave up 7 bases, with 17 bases separating them. CDR3 length equals 13 residues. Germline V gives CDR1 SQVTM, CDR2 ANQGSEA. The DNA for the CDR3 is TGCAGCGTTGGTTCGAAGGCTTCGTGGGAGCAGTACTTC. It specifies CSVGSKASWEQYF.

This clonotype was seen repeatedly, ten times or more. One end of the junction varies from germline; a read error may be responsible. The chain combines TRBV5-1 with TRBJ2-1, with a possible D match to TRBD2 (5 bases). The germline V gene encodes CDR1 SGHRS and CDR2 YFSETQ. CDR3 length: 13 amino acids. CDR3 residues: CASSLGLANEQFF. CDR3 in DNA: TGTGCCAGCAGCTTAGGTCTAGCTAATGAGCAGTTCTTC.

This clonotype showed up just once. V is TRBV5-1 and J is TRBJ1-2; TRBD1 is a possible D gene (6 bases). V lost 0 bases and J lost 2, with 11 bases in between. The CDR3 length is 15 residues. CDR1 is SGHRS, CDR2 YFSETQ, per germline. CDR3 loop: CASSLGQALNYGYTF. The CDR3, as DNA: TGCGCCAGCAGCTTGGGACAGGCCTTGAACTATGGCTACACCTTC.

This chain uses TRBV9 with TRBJ1-2; 7 nucleotides line up with TRBD1. This CDR3 comprises 13 residues. CDR1 and CDR2 (germline): SGDLS, YYNGEE. V was pared by 0 bases and J by 9 bases, with 5 bases of the junction left unmatched. The CDR3 DNA follows: TGTGCCAGCAGCGTAGACCAGGGGGTGAGCTACACCTTC. Translation gives CASSVDQGVSYTF.

V and J are TRBV7-6 and TRBJ2-1, with 11 positions matching TRBD1. V lost 4 bases to trimming and J lost 8 bases; unmatched junction nucleotides: 13. This CDR3 spans 17 amino acids. CDR1 SGHVS and CDR2 FNYEAQ come from the germline V gene. The CDR3 DNA sequence: TGTGCCAGCAGCTCGCATCCAGGACAGGGGGCGCCCGATGAGCAGTTCTTC. This sequence encodes CASSSHPGQGAPDEQFF.

The chain carries TRBV20-1 and TRBJ2-5; D could derive from TRBD1 or TRBD2 (5 bases each). With 0 bases removed from V and 0 bases from J, the gap between germline ends came to 11 bases. Germline-derived CDR1 and CDR2 are DFQATT and SNEGSKA (reference sequence). The CDR3 is made up of 15 amino acids. Here the CDR3 reads CSARDGGRYQETQYF. CDR3 sequence (DNA): TGCAGTGCTAGAGATGGGGGACGATACCAAGAGACCCAGTACTTC.

The chain is built from TRBV29-1 and TRBJ2-1; perhaps TRBD1 as D (6 bases). The V end lost 6 bases, the J end lost 8 bases, and 14 bases lay between the germline ends. The CDR3 loop spans 12 amino acids. The germline CDR1 and CDR2 sequences are SQVTM and ANQGSEA. The CDR3 reads CSVPRGGYEQFF. In nucleotides, the CDR3 is TGCAGCGTCCCAAGAGGGGGATATGAGCAGTTCTTC.

The V gene is TRBV6-5, the J gene TRBJ2-5; D is tentatively TRBD1 or TRBD2 (6 bases each). CDR1 is MNHEY and CDR2 is SVGAGI in the germline V gene. V was clipped by 7 bases and J by 1 base, with 13 bases between them. The CDR3 runs 14 residues. CDR3 in amino acids: CASKGGRSQETQYF. For the CDR3, the DNA is TGTGCCAGCAAGGGGGGCAGATCCCAAGAGACCCAGTACTTC.

The rearrangement joins TRBV4-3 to TRBJ2-1, with 10 bases lining up with TRBD1. The CDR3 is made up of 11 amino acids. Unmatched junction bases numbered 1, after V lost 8 bases and J lost 9 bases. Germline CDR1 and CDR2: LGHNA and YSLEER. In DNA form, the CDR3 reads TGCGCCAGCGGGGACAGGGGTGAGCAGTTCTTC. Its protein product is CASGDRGEQFF.

This clonotype appeared a few times. This chain links TRBV20-1 with TRBJ2-3; 9 bases map to TRBD1. V lost 5 bases, J lost 6 bases, and 21 bases stayed unmatched. The V gene's germline CDR1 is DFQATT and CDR2 SNEGSKA (reference sequence). The CDR3 sequence is 18 residues long. The CDR3 nucleotides read TGCAGTGCTCCGTCCCAGCGACAGGGGGTGAATGAAGGGGATACGCAGTATTTT. As protein: CSAPSQRQGVNEGDTQYF.

The table lists this clonotype with a few counts. The chain couples TRBV20-1 to TRBJ2-3; 8 bases align to TRBD2. The germline V gene has CDR1 DFQATT and CDR2 SNEGSKA (reference sequence). After removal of 6 bases from V and 3 bases from J, the junction contained 17 bases not matched to a gene. This CDR3 spans 17 amino acids. The CDR3: CSAPLVRGGRETDTQYF. The CDR3 DNA reads TGCAGTGCACCTTTGGTACGGGGGGGCCGGGAGACAGATACGCAGTATTTT.

The chain combines TRBV20-1 with TRBJ2-5; 7 bases agree with TRBD1. This CDR3 contains 15 residues. CDR1 is DFQATT and CDR2 is SNEGSKA in the germline V gene (reference sequence). V was clipped by 0 bases and J by 5 bases; unmatched bases: 9. CDR3: CSARDLDRLGETQYF. CDR3 DNA sequence: TGCAGTGCTAGAGATCTGGACAGGTTGGGGGAGACCCAGTACTTC.

This clonotype has only a few counts. The gene calls are TRBV11-2 and TRBJ2-1, with 8 bases identical to TRBD2. Per the germline V gene, CDR1 is SGHAT and CDR2 is FQNNGV. V gave up 4 bases and J gave up 6 bases; unmatched junction bases: 14. The CDR3 contains 17 residues. CDR3 region: CASSWRALAGGGNEQFF. CDR3 DNA: TGTGCCAGCAGCTGGCGGGCGCTAGCGGGCGGGGGCAATGAGCAGTTCTTC.

Only one count was recorded for this clonotype. The CDR3 coding sequence is TGTGCCAGCGGAGCGGATGTGCGGGACGAGCAGTACTTC. Translated: CASGADVRDEQYF. This chain connects TRBV5-5 to TRBJ2-7, with D possibly matching TRBD2 (5 bases). This CDR3 has 13 amino acids. CDR1 is SGHKS, CDR2 YYEKEE, per germline (reference sequence). Between the trimmed V and J ends, which lost 7 bases and 5 bases, there was a span of 16 bases.

The sample holds a few counts of this clonotype. The chain employs TRBV12-3 or TRBV12-4 and TRBJ2-3, with D unclear. V dropped 5 bases and J dropped 6 bases, with 21 bases sitting between them. This CDR3 comprises 16 residues. CDR3 nucleotide sequence: TGTGCCAGCAGTGTTCGTATTTGGACCGCCGCGGATACGCAGTATTTT. Protein: CASSVRIWTAADTQYF.

The chain couples TRBV6-5 to TRBJ1-1; possibly TRBD1 for D (6 bases). Trimming pared 6 bases from V and 1 base from J, leaving 9 bases between. The germline CDR1 and CDR2 sequences are MNHEY and SVGAGI. There are 13 residues in the CDR3. The DNA of the CDR3 is TGTGCCAGCAGAACCAGGGGGAACACTGAAGCTTTCTTT. This encodes CASRTRGNTEAFF.

V gene TRBV30 combines with J gene TRBJ1-4; no clear D gene. V lost 3 bases and J 0 bases, leaving 5 bases between the germline ends. Germline V CDR1 and CDR2: GTSNPN, SVGIG (reference sequence). The CDR3 spans 13 residues. CDR3 region: CAWSRSTNEKLFF. The CDR3 DNA reads TGTGCCTGGAGCAGATCAACTAATGAAAAACTGTTTTTT.